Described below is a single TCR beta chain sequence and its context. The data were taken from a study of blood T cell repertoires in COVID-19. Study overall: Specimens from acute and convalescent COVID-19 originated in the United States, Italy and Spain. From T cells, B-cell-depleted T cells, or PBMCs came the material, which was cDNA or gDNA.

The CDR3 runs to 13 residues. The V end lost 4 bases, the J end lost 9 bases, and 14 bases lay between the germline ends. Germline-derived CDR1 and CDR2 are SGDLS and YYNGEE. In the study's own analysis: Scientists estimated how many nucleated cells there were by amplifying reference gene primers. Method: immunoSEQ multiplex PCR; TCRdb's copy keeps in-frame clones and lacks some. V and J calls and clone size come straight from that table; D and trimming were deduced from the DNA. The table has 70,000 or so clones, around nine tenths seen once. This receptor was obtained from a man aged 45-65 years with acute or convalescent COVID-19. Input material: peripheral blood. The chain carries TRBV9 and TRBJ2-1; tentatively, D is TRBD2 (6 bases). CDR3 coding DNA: TGTGCCAGCAGCCGGAGACTAGATAGTGAGCAGTTCTTC. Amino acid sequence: CASSRRLDSEQFF.